The clone carrying this T cell receptor beta chain occurred a few times. What it binds is not known. This sample was included in a study of T-cell memory formation after mild COVID-19. Constant-segment-primed 5'RACE gave TCR alpha and TCR beta cDNA libraries with sample barcodes and UMIs. MiXCR, applied by TCRdb to the 5' RACE reads, yields one record per CDR3 protein. The table includes approximately 450,000 distinct CDR3 sequences, 15% to 20% detected once. Study-wide findings and caveats: Specificity for SARS-CoV-2 was not confirmed among the second-wave clones peaking on day 37. Some clones that responded turned up in pre-infection memory, which suggests that cross-reactive memory joined in. Mainly in CM and EM were contracting CD4+ clones; CD8+ were in EMRA.

This CDR3 has 14 amino acids. Germline V gives CDR1 SEHNR, CDR2 FQNEAQ (reference sequence). V dropped 4 bases and J dropped 4 bases, with 11 bases sitting between them. This clonotype originated in an adult woman who had mild COVID-19 (a few samples of this study predate the infection). Cell type and time point are not known. V is TRBV7-9 and J is TRBJ2-4; no definite D call. The sequencing sample was made of PBMCs or a T cell subset sorted from them (not recorded which). The chain's CDR3 is CASSSLHLKNIQYF. The DNA for the CDR3 is TGTGCCAGCAGCTCCCTCCACCTTAAAAACATTCAGTACTTC.